This TCR beta chain was sequenced for a study of cytomegalovirus exposure and HLA in healthy donors (dated by TCRdb to 2016 to 2017). Notes on the research overall: According to an earlier analysis of 587 of the donors, about 179 million T cells yielded some 110 million unique TCR beta sequences and about 300 Gb of sequence data. Donor age, sex, ethnicity and CMV serostatus were compiled alongside the repertoire data. Along with the roughly 610-subject first cohort, a separate validation cohort of more than 90 different subjects was used. Typing coverage varied by locus: roughly 620-640 donors for A, B, C, DRB1 and DQB1; approximately 560 for DQA1; around 570 for DPA1; approximately 490 for DPB1. Among roughly 400 genotyped donors of the cohort, an average of around 240,000 unique TCR beta nucleotide sequences were sequenced per donor, roughly 18% of them non-productive. Of the roughly 400 genotyped donors, approximately 83% fell in the genetic ancestry cluster associated with self-reported Caucasian donors. A later analysis re-examined previously published TCR beta repertoires from over 500 donors and added high-resolution HLA genotyping to investigate patterns of TCR occurrence. Using immunosequencing, the study profiled T cell repertoires from some 670 subjects and related those repertoires to cytomegalovirus serostatus. HLA typing covered class I and class II loci at four-digit resolution. All discovery cohort repertoires had been generated on a single sequencing platform. To predict cytomegalovirus infection status, the study combined high-throughput TCR immunosequencing, statistical association of individual TCRs with disease status, and machine learning. The study aimed to test whether signatures of past pathogen exposure could be identified by cataloging public T cell receptors. Rather than drawing on any new phenotypic data, the later analysis identified candidate immune exposures from TCR beta sequences and the way those sequences occurred across donors. An earlier analysis of 500 to 750 of the donors applied high-throughput TCR beta sequencing to assess whether each TCR beta V gene segment acted as functional or pseudogenic. In a later genetic analysis, genome-wide SNP genotypes for about three fifths of the 666 donors were used, and that subset was treated as a discovery cohort. An early release covering roughly 600 HLA-typed donors comprised 250 to 350 gigabases of sequencing data and around 80 million unique TCR sequences. Four or five DR-DQ haplotypes were handled as single units for association and clustering, since linkage in the cohort was strong.

Points the paper makes about the study in general: The study listed over 150 TCR beta chains as associated with cytomegalovirus. Specific HLA alleles were associated with 15,000 to 20,000 TCR beta sequences at a false discovery rate of 0.05 in a later analysis. Cytomegalovirus status was reported to be diagnosed by the classifier with high specificity and sensitivity in both the original and validation cohorts. A later analysis found that TCR association rates varied across HLA loci, with DRB1 alleles showing the most associated TCRs and HLA-C alleles the fewest. Over 15 rarely observed V segments, including chromosome 9 orphons, were excluded from the earlier analysis of several hundred of the donors because counts were too low. In a later genetic analysis, a missense DCLRE1C variant was associated with V-gene and J-gene trimming of TCR beta chains, and the association was replicated in an independent cohort. Correlated functional status among segregating V segments might reflect linkage disequilibrium, but an unknown experimental factor could not be ruled out. Because HLA typing was unavailable for some donors at each locus, only the typed subset was used in association tests. Several of the top co-occurrence clusters appeared to be linked to parvovirus B19, influenza, CMV and Epstein-Barr virus, according to a later analysis. CMV serostatus was the only immune exposure information available for the cohort. A further reported finding was that TCR beta sequences accurately predicted the HLA-A and HLA-B alleles for most subjects in the first cohort. Compared with equally common non-associated chains, HLA-associated TCR beta chains in a later analysis were more clonally expanded and had lower generation probabilities. Across donors, most TCR sequences were observed very rarely, whereas some public TCRs were present in many individuals. Assigning TCR associations to individual alleles was difficult when HLA alleles, especially DR and DQ, strongly co-occurred. Roughly uniform sequencing depth across donors was assumed in presence/absence analyses, although this assumption may not hold. The sequencing pipeline was judged likely to have produced a cluster of highly shared sequence variants as a technical artifact. According to a later analysis, most CMV-associated TCR beta chains appeared to be HLA-restricted, and the HLA associations seemed to be driven largely by CMV exposure. Compared with the roughly 720-donor mean, donors in an Asian-associated ancestry cluster had fewer N-insertions in productive TCRs, according to a later genetic analysis. Some IMGT-functional V segments, including TRBV6-2 and TRBV6-3, could not be told apart with the 87-base-pair reads, so those segments were excluded. Only TCR beta chains were sequenced in this cohort, and the absence of alpha or paired-chain data limited detectable features. The authors suggested that the approach could potentially be extended to other disease states and immunological phenotypes. In vitro tests confirmed that a few of the cytomegalovirus-associated TCR beta chains recognize cytomegalovirus antigens. In an earlier analysis of 500 to 650 of the donors, most TCR beta V segments appeared in productive rearrangements about 87% or about 30% of the time, broadly matching IMGT annotations.

Library method: the immunoSEQ multiplex PCR assay. For the multiplex PCR, a mixture combining 60 forward primers for TCR Vbeta segments and 13 reverse primers for TCR Jbeta segments was used. A multiplex PCR assay on genomic DNA amplified the CDR3 region of rearranged TCR beta genes. The amplified TCR beta libraries were sequenced on the Illumina HiSeq System as 87-base-pair reads. As for the original processing: A later analysis counted about 80 million unique TCR beta chains across the 640 or so repertoires, and roughly 10 million of these chains were shared by at least two donors. To remove PCR and sequencing errors, raw reads were error-corrected and collapsed into unique sequences using a nearest-neighbor algorithm that merged closely related sequences. V, D and J gene segments were assigned by aligning CDR3 sequences to IMGT reference sequences. Each retained sequence needed at least a six-nucleotide match to both a V gene segment and a J gene segment. A rearrangement counted as productive if the CDR3 had no stop codons and remained in frame with V and J, and every other rearrangement counted as non-productive. CDR3 was defined according to IMGT convention as the region running from the second conserved V-encoded cysteine to the conserved J-encoded phenylalanine. In an earlier analysis of around 570 of the donors, sequences lacking an unambiguous match to a single V gene segment were excluded. An earlier analysis of 450 to 650 of the donors called V segments functional above 56.7% productive rearrangements and segregating when the between-donor standard deviation exceeded 5%. A statistical classification framework was built for diagnosing cytomegalovirus status from the catalog of TCR beta chain sequences. In a later analysis, TCR nucleotide sequences were compared against IMGT/GENE-DB human TR gene sequences so that V and J genes could be assigned. Using the TCRdist pipeline, a later analysis assigned CDR3 sequences along with most-parsimonious VDJ recombination scenarios. In a later analysis, each TCR beta chain was defined by its CDR3 amino acid sequence together with its V-gene family, and reads lacking a unique V-gene family were excluded. To address suspected cross-contamination and a sequencing artifact, a later analysis removed around 590 highly shared, low-generation-probability nucleotide sequences. A later analysis calculated a clonal expansion index for each public chain from normalized within-repertoire ranks of inferred template counts. Generation probabilities in a later analysis came from a VDJ recombination model fitted to out-of-frame rearrangements, and those results were checked against IGoR. In a later analysis, TCR-TCR, TCR-HLA and TCR-CMV co-occurrence was scored with hypergeometric tests, and a repertoire-size bias correction was applied to TCR pairs. To estimate false discovery rates, a later analysis permuted the HLA or CMV assignments 20 times. In a later analysis, co-occurring TCRs were grouped using DBSCAN, and TCRdist sequence similarity was added for clustering within HLA-allele-positive subsets. Repertoires with fewer than 30,000 or more than 120,000 public chains were left out of co-occurrence clustering, as were about 5 repertoires with anomalous nucleotide sharing. TCRdb mirrors the immuneACCESS table, restricted to in-frame sequences. Some clones are absent from its copies; in checked studies, under half trace to an unresolved V gene, and the reason for the others is unknown. The D gene and trimming were derived from the DNA, and the V and J assignments and clone size from that table. The sample table records about 220,000 clones; approximately 80% of these occur just once. Of the sample, over 0.65% is held by the ten largest clones.

The cohort was made up of about 670 healthy bone marrow donors. All cohort members were sampled while nominally healthy, although unrecorded immune exposures were likely present. The donor was CMV seronegative and was included in the group of a few hundred seronegative cohort members. Each donor provided a peripheral blood sample, and peripheral blood mononuclear cells were used for TCR beta sequencing. The Qiagen DNeasy Blood Extraction Kit was used to extract genomic DNA from the blood cell samples. In the case of this clone: The specificity of this receptor is unknown. Within one base of it there is no much larger clone, and no base qualities were kept.

CDR1 and CDR2 are read off the germline V gene as SGHDN and FVKESK. Measured from the cysteine to the phenylalanine, the CDR3 is 21 residues long. Left in the record is the CDR3 DNA by itself, 63 bases read in frame from the first base. The junction shows trimming of 0 bases on V and 1 base on J, plus 26 bases between the germline ends. Rearrangement joined TRBV14 to TRBJ2-3, with a weak D call of TRBD1 (6 bases match). The TCR sequence derives from a boy between 2 and 10 years old in good health and CMV-seronegative. Sample: PBMCs. For the CDR3, the sequence is CASSQDQGQWIISQGTDTQYF. The sequence in DNA is TGTGCCAGCAGCCAAGACCAAGGACAGTGGATCATATCCCAAGGCACAGATACGCAGTATTTT.